The 26 T cell receptor beta chains below come from one sample, sequenced in a study of T cell repertoires in cytomegalovirus infection. No antigen has been assigned to these receptors. TCRdb re-derived calls from the reads in MiXCR, one entry per CDR3 protein. The sample lists some 900,000 distinct CDR3 sequences, around a third seen once, with around an eighth in the top ten. Material: cultured CD8+ T cells from PBMCs, obtained from culture after CMV antigen stimulation. The receptors come from a human donor in good health (CMV status not recorded). Some clones in this sample may be carry-over from other donors' samples.

In this sample, this clonotype turned up a few times. The gene calls are TRBV7-9 and TRBJ1-2, with D possibly being TRBD1 (6 bases). Per germline, CDR1 SEHNR and CDR2 FQNEAQ (reference sequence). The ends were cut back, 3 bases at V and 4 bases at J, with 21 bases in the middle. The CDR3 extends over 17 amino acids. The CDR3 loop reads CASSLPQTGGSSYGYTF. CDR3 nucleotide sequence: TGTGCCAGCAGCTTGCCTCAGACAGGAGGCAGTAGCTATGGCTACACCTTC.

The J gene is TRBJ1-1, the V gene TRBV27, with 7 positions matching TRBD1. V shed 7 bases and J 7 bases; nucleotides not matched to a gene: 12. This CDR3 has 14 amino acids. Germline CDR1 reads MNHEY; CDR2 reads SMNVEV (reference sequence). CDR3 sequence (DNA): TGTGCCAGCAACACTCAAGGGCGACAGGGTGAAGCTTTCTTT. Translation gives CASNTQGRQGEAFF.

This clonotype was seen many times. The V gene is TRBV6-5, the J gene TRBJ2-3; possibly TRBD1 for D (6 bases). The germline gives CDR1 MNHEY, CDR2 SVGAGI. Trimming cost V 3 bases and J 3 bases, with 10 bases left between them. The CDR3 spans 14 residues. As DNA, the CDR3 is TGTGCCAGCAGTTATGGTCAGGGGACAGATACGCAGTATTTT. Translation gives CASSYGQGTDTQYF.

There are a few counts of this clonotype. The rearrangement links TRBV6-6 to TRBJ2-7; TRBD1 is a possible D gene (5 bases). Germline V gene sequence: CDR1 MNHNY, CDR2 SVGAGI (reference sequence). V lost 6 bases to trimming and J lost 3 bases, with 6 bases between them. This CDR3 contains 11 residues. DNA of the CDR3: TGTGCCAGCAGACAGGACTACGAGCAGTACTTC. This sequence encodes CASRQDYEQYF.

This clonotype was seen just once. The junction differs from germline at one of its ends, possibly a read error. The chain recombines TRBV5-5 with TRBJ1-5; 11 bases match TRBD1. Germline-derived CDR1 and CDR2 are SGHKS and YYEKEE (reference sequence). The CDR3 has 15 amino acids. The CDR3 reads CASRLDRGLNQPQHF. The CDR3 DNA is TGTGCCAGCAGGTTGGACAGGGGGCTCAATCAGCCCCAGCATTTT. Full variable domain (remainder filled in from reference TRBV5-5 and TRBJ1-5): DAGVTQSPTHLIKTRGQQVTLRCSPISGHKSVSWYQQVLGQGPQFIFQYYEKEERGRGNFPDRFSARQFPNYSSELNVNALLLGDSALYLCASRLDRGLNQPQHFGDGTRLSIL.

Note on this clonotype: A much more abundant neighbour one base away suggests this may be a read error. The conserved phenylalanine or tryptophan is not found at the CDR3 terminus, so this likely reflects a read error. The chain uses TRBV7-2 and TRBJ2-1; TRBD2 matches at 8 bases. The CDR3 runs to 16 residues. V shed 5 bases and J 8 bases; nucleotides not matched to a gene: 14. Germline V CDR1 and CDR2: SGHTA, FQGNSA. CDR3 protein: CASSPLSRGGVYEQFS. The DNA for the CDR3 is TGTGCCAGCAGCCCATTGAGCCGGGGGGGCGTGTATGAGCAGTTCTCC.

The chain carries TRBV6-1 and TRBJ2-7; D ambiguous. The germline V gene encodes CDR1 MNHNS and CDR2 SASEGT. The CDR3 consists of 14 residues. Trimming stripped 0 bases from V and 3 bases from J, with 9 bases between. Written as DNA, the CDR3 is TGTGCCAGCAGTGAAGCGTTTGACGGCTACGAGCAGTACGTC. This encodes CASSEAFDGYEQYV.

V and J are TRBV7-8 and TRBJ2-2; D gene ambiguous. Germline-derived CDR1 and CDR2 are SGHVS and FQNEAQ. V was clipped by 4 bases and J by 1 base, with 16 bases between them. CDR3 length: 17 residues. The CDR3 here is CASSSSSVRLNTGELFF. The CDR3 nucleotides read TGTGCCAGCAGCTCCTCCTCAGTGAGGCTGAACACCGGGGAGCTGTTTTTT.

This clonotype was recorded a few times. The CDR3 DNA sequence: TGTGCCATCAGTGGACAGGGTTGGCAGCCCCAGCATTTT. Translating gives CAISGQGWQPQHF. V gene TRBV10-3 combines with J gene TRBJ1-5; 7 nucleotides align to TRBD1. The CDR3 is 13 residues long. The germline CDR1 and CDR2 sequences are ENHRY and SYGVKD. V lost 4 bases, J lost 7 bases, and 4 bases stayed unmatched.

The table lists this clonotype with many counts. This chain links TRBV7-6 with TRBJ2-1; the D gene is possibly TRBD1 (5 bases). Germline values: CDR1 SGHVS, CDR2 FNYEAQ. The CDR3 is made up of 14 amino acids. V dropped 2 bases and J dropped 7 bases, with 12 bases sitting between them. CDR3 residues: CASSLQSQGNEQFF. The CDR3 nucleotides read TGTGCCAGCAGCTTACAGTCGCAGGGTAATGAGCAGTTCTTC.

This clonotype was observed many times. This sequence joins TRBV7-9 and TRBJ2-2, with D tentatively TRBD2 (6 bases). Deletions cut 3 bases from V and 0 bases from J, with 8 bases between. The CDR3 has 15 amino acids. The V gene's germline CDR1 is SEHNR and CDR2 FQNEAQ (reference sequence). This CDR3 is CASSFRDSNTGELFF. The CDR3 DNA is TGTGCCAGCAGCTTCCGGGACTCGAACACCGGGGAGCTGTTTTTT.

Here the CDR3 DNA reads TGTGCCAGCAGAGGGGGTAGCGGGGTTAATGAGCAGTTCTTC. This codes for CASRGGSGVNEQFF. The chain is built from TRBV6-1 and TRBJ2-1, with 8 nucleotides matching TRBD2. Germline V gene data show CDR1 as MNHNS and CDR2 as SASEGT. V shed 6 bases, J shed 7 bases, and the junction held 8 bases outside the gene matches. This CDR3 has 14 amino acids.

The J gene is TRBJ2-3, the V gene TRBV7-3; weak D call: TRBD2 (6 bases). With 5 bases removed from V and 2 bases from J, the gap between germline ends came to 17 bases. The V gene's germline CDR1 is SGHTA and CDR2 FQGTGA. CDR3 length equals 16 residues. The CDR3, as DNA: TGTGCCAGCAGCCCAGCCGGCGGGGCGGCCACAGATACGCAGTATTTT. This encodes CASSPAGGAATDTQYF.

The chain uses TRBV12-3 or TRBV12-4 and TRBJ2-1; 8 bases agree with TRBD1. The CDR3 runs to 15 residues. V lost 6 bases and J lost 2; bases outside the gene matches: 6. CDR3 sequence reads: CASSSTGDPYNEQFF. In DNA, the CDR3 is TGTGCCAGCAGCTCGACAGGGGATCCCTACAATGAGCAGTTCTTC.

V is TRBV6-2 or TRBV6-3 and J is TRBJ2-3; TRBD2 aligns across 12 bases. The CDR3 is made up of 15 amino acids. The ends lost 7 bases at V and 7 bases at J; junction bases unmatched: 9. The germline V gene encodes CDR1 MNHEY and CDR2 SVGEGT. In nucleotides, the CDR3 is TGTGCCAGCACTCCGACTAGCGGGGGCGGGAATACGCAGTATTTT. Translated: CASTPTSGGGNTQYF.

V gene TRBV27 combines with J gene TRBJ2-7; D may be TRBD1 (5 bases). V lost 5 bases to trimming and J lost 5 bases, with 22 bases between them. Germline V gene lookup returns CDR1 MNHEY and CDR2 SMNVEV (reference sequence). The CDR3 is 16 amino acids. This CDR3 is CASSPNYRLSLHEQYF. The CDR3 DNA reads as TGTGCCAGCAGTCCTAACTACAGGTTATCCCTTCACGAGCAGTACTTC.

The rearrangement joins TRBV9 to TRBJ2-1; D is undetermined. Trimming pared 3 bases from V and 1 base from J, leaving 5 bases between. The CDR3 runs 13 residues. Germline lookup yields CDR1 SGDLS and CDR2 YYNGEE. CDR3 sequence (DNA): TGTGCCAGCAGCGAACAGTCCTACAATGAGCAGTTCTTC. Encoded protein: CASSEQSYNEQFF.

This clonotype occurred a few times. V gene TRBV7-9 combines with J gene TRBJ2-7; TRBD2 agrees at 14 bases. The length of the CDR3 is 15 residues. CDR1 and CDR2 (germline): SEHNR, FQNEAQ (reference sequence). J lost 6 bases, V lost 5 bases, and 6 bases had no gene match. CDR3 in amino acids: CASSGTSGGPREQYV. The CDR3 nucleotides are TGTGCCAGCAGCGGGACTAGCGGGGGCCCCCGCGAGCAGTACGTC.

This clonotype was observed at least ten times. The J gene is TRBJ1-6, the V gene TRBV7-9; 7 bases fit TRBD1. The CDR3 is 14 amino acids. Germline V gene lookup returns CDR1 SEHNR and CDR2 FQNEAQ (reference sequence). J lost 8 bases, V lost 5 bases, and 6 bases had no gene match. The CDR3 nucleotides read TGTGCCAGCAGCCCGACAGGGTACCATTCACCCCTCCACTTT. Translated, it gives CASSPTGYHSPLHF.

CDR3 residues: CASSWGHNQPQHF. The CDR3, as DNA: TGTGCCAGCAGTTGGGGGCATAATCAGCCCCAGCATTTT. V is TRBV27 and J is TRBJ1-5, with D possibly TRBD1 on 6 matching bases. Looked up from germline, CDR1 is MNHEY and CDR2 is SMNVEV (reference sequence). The CDR3 has 13 residues. V lost 4 bases and J lost 4, with 8 bases in between.

As to this clonotype: Mismatch with germline at one junction end may stem from a read error. The chain combines TRBV4-1 with TRBJ2-2, with unresolved D. Germline V gene lookup returns CDR1 MGHRA and CDR2 YSYEKL. CDR3 length: 15 residues. CDR3 sequence: CAGSQGLVGTGELFF. The CDR3, as DNA: TGCGCCGGCAGCCAAGGGCTAGTGGGCACCGGGGAGCTGTTTTTT.

J is TRBJ2-3 and V is TRBV5-4; D tentatively reads TRBD1 or TRBD2 (5 bases each). Germline CDR1 is SGHNT and CDR2 is YYREEE (reference sequence). The CDR3 length is 15 residues. Trimming left V 4 bases short and J 2 bases short, with 14 bases between. The CDR3 reads CASSPIWGNTDTQYF. The DNA of the CDR3 is TGTGCCAGCAGCCCTATCTGGGGGAACACAGATACGCAGTATTTT.

The chain couples TRBV6-2 or TRBV6-3 to TRBJ1-2, with 8 nucleotides matching TRBD1. The germline CDR1 and CDR2 sequences are MNHEY and SVGEGT. J gave up 4 bases and V 5 bases, and 9 bases lay outside the gene matches. The CDR3 is 15 amino acids. The CDR3 bases are TGTGCCAGCAGTGACACGACAGGGGTACTCTATGGCTACACCTTC. The encoded protein is CASSDTTGVLYGYTF.

J is TRBJ2-1 and V is TRBV7-6, with TRBD2 identical over 7 bases. The CDR3 sequence is 14 residues long. V shed 5 bases, J shed 4 bases, and the junction held 5 bases outside the gene matches. Germline CDR1 SGHVS, CDR2 FNYEAQ. The CDR3 DNA sequence: TGTGCCAGCAGCACCCTAGCGGCTTACAATGAGCAGTTCTTC. This sequence encodes CASSTLAAYNEQFF.

V gene TRBV12-3 or TRBV12-4 combines with J gene TRBJ2-7, with D perhaps matching TRBD1 or TRBD2 (5 bases each). The CDR3 has 13 amino acids. Trimming removed 6 bases from V and 3 bases from J, with 12 bases in between. The CDR3 DNA follows: TGTGCCAGCAGCTTCGGGGCTTACTACGAGCAGTACGTC. Its translation: CASSFGAYYEQYV.

The chain employs TRBV6-1 and TRBJ2-7, with unresolved D. There are 13 residues in the CDR3. The germline gives CDR1 MNHNS, CDR2 SASEGT. Deletions cut 1 base from V and 4 bases from J, with 8 bases between. The CDR3 loop reads CASSEVSAYEQYF. The CDR3 bases are TGTGCCAGCAGTGAAGTGTCCGCTTACGAGCAGTACTTC.